Shown below are 27 T cell receptor beta chains from a single sample sequenced in a study of OX40 agonist ivuxolimab in advanced cancers. Data came from immunoSEQ multiplex PCR; TCRdb stores just in-frame clones and leaves some out. The sample lists around 53,000 clones; 84% were seen once. The source was CD4+ or CD8+ T cells sorted from blood, collected in a trial of the OX40 agonist ivuxolimab. These receptors all come from an adult with an advanced solid tumor such as melanoma, head and neck, liver or kidney cancer.

As regards this clone: One junction end does not reproduce the germline sequence, and a read error may be involved. J is TRBJ2-1 and V is TRBV7-7; 9 bases match TRBD1. Germline V CDR1 and CDR2: SSHAT, FNYEAQ (reference sequence). The CDR3 is 13 amino acids. The DNA for the CDR3 is TGTGCTAGCAGCTTAAGCGGTGGACAGGGGAAGTTCTTC. It translates to CASSLSGGQGKFF. The variable domain in full, with the rest retrieved from reference TRBV7-7 and TRBJ2-1, is GAGVSQSPRYKVTKRGQDVTLRCDPISSHATLYWYQQALGQGPEFLTYFNYEAQPDKSGLPSDRFSAERPEGSISTLTIQRTEQRDSAMYRCASSLSGGQGKFFGPGTRLTVL.

The V and J genes are TRBV9 and TRBJ2-1, with 8 bases that match TRBD2. Germline CDR1 and CDR2: SGDLS and YYNGEE. CDR3 length equals 16 residues. Trimming at V came to 9 bases and at J to 4 bases, leaving 15 bases not matched to a gene. This chain's CDR3 is CATSPSGSRSYNEQFF. CDR3 nucleotides: TGTGCCACCTCGCCCAGCGGGAGCCGGAGTTACAATGAGCAGTTCTTC.

V gene TRBV4-2 combines with J gene TRBJ2-7; a weak D match, TRBD1 (5 bases). Germline-derived CDR1 and CDR2 are LGHNA and YNFKEQ. This CDR3 has 15 residues. The germline V and J ends were trimmed by 0 bases and 4 bases, with 13 bases remaining between them. Here the CDR3 reads CASSQDFGRAYEQYF. CDR3 nucleotides: TGTGCCAGCAGCCAAGATTTCGGCAGGGCATACGAGCAGTACTTC.

This rearrangement joins TRBV2 to TRBJ2-3, with 7 bases matching TRBD2. Germline V gene data show CDR1 as SNHLY and CDR2 as FYNNEI. The CDR3 has 16 residues. The V and J ends lost 7 bases and 2 bases, in that order; junction bases with no gene match: 12. The CDR3: CASKGSGVRVTDTQYF. In nucleotides, the CDR3 is TGTGCCAGCAAGGGCAGCGGGGTCCGAGTCACAGATACGCAGTATTTT.

The chain carries TRBV4-3 and TRBJ1-2, with TRBD1 identical over 8 bases. Germline-derived CDR1 and CDR2 are LGHNA and YSLEER. The J segment lost 0 bases and the V segment lost 0 bases, leaving 9 bases of the junction unmatched. The CDR3 extends over 18 amino acids. CDR3 bases: TGCGCCAGCAGCCAAGAACCCACAGGGGGAGACGCTAACTATGGCTACACCTTC. This encodes CASSQEPTGGDANYGYTF.

The chain employs TRBV28 and TRBJ2-3; 11 nucleotides match TRBD2. Germline V CDR1 and CDR2: MDHEN, SYDVKM. This CDR3 region has 15 residues. V gave up 7 bases and J gave up 0 bases; unmatched junction bases: 3. The CDR3 DNA reads TGTGCCAGCACCTTAGCGGGAGGGAGCACAGATACGCAGTATTTT. Translating it yields CASTLAGGSTDTQYF. Filled out from reference TRBV28 and TRBJ2-3, the complete variable domain reads DVKVTQSSRYLVKRTGEKVFLECVQDMDHENMFWYRQDPGLGLRLIYFSYDVKMKEKGDIPEGYSVSREKKERFSLILESASTNQTSMYLCASTLAGGSTDTQYFGPGTRLTVL.

This rearrangement joins TRBV5-1 to TRBJ1-1, with 9 bases matching TRBD1. The CDR3 runs 14 residues. The V gene's germline CDR1 is SGHRS and CDR2 YFSETQ. Losses at the gene ends were 2 bases for V and 6 bases for J; bases not matched to a gene: 5. CDR3 in DNA: TGCGCCAGCAGCTTCCGGGACAGGGAATCTGAAGCTTTCTTT. Translating gives CASSFRDRESEAFF.

The rearrangement joins TRBV9 to TRBJ1-3; 8 bases fit TRBD1. Germline loops: CDR1 SGDLS, CDR2 YYNGEE. The V gene end was trimmed by 1 base and the J gene end by 2 bases; junction bases not matched to a gene: 14. The CDR3 covers 19 residues. The CDR3 region is CASSVKATGAEGAGNTIYF. As DNA, the CDR3 is TGTGCCAGCAGCGTAAAGGCGACAGGGGCCGAAGGGGCTGGAAACACCATATATTTT. The full variable domain, with the rest looked up from reference TRBV9 and TRBJ1-3, is DSGVTQTPKHLITATGQRVTLRCSPRSGDLSVYWYQQSLDQGLQFLIQYYNGEERAKGNILERFSAQQFPDLHSELNLSSLELGDSALYFCASSVKATGAEGAGNTIYFGEGSWLTVV.

The chain joins TRBV10-3 to TRBJ2-1, with D possibly TRBD2 on 7 matching bases. Trimming cost V 4 bases and J 8 bases, with 12 bases left between them. Germline CDR1 is ENHRY and CDR2 is SYGVKD. The CDR3 consists of 13 residues. The CDR3 nucleotides are TGTGCCATCAGTGGAGGGGGGGCCTATGAGCAGTTCTTC. It codes for CAISGGGAYEQFF.

This sequence joins TRBV30 and TRBJ2-7; maybe TRBD2 (6 bases). The V end was cut by 2 bases, the J end by 2 bases, with 10 bases between. Germline CDR1 is GTSNPN and CDR2 is SVGIG (reference sequence). This CDR3 region has 13 residues. The CDR3 spells CAWSRGEPYEQYF. In DNA, the CDR3 is TGTGCCTGGAGTCGCGGGGAACCCTACGAGCAGTACTTC.

Points on this clone: This sample also contains other DNA sequences that code for the same CDR3. The chain is built from TRBV5-4 and TRBJ2-1, with a possible D match to TRBD2 (5 bases). Germline V gives CDR1 SGHNT, CDR2 YYREEE (reference sequence). There are 15 residues in the CDR3. V was trimmed by 0 bases and J by 1 base, leaving 8 bases between them. The CDR3 coding sequence is TGTGCCAGCAGCTTGGGCGGGTTATCCTACAATGAGCAGTTCTTC. It yields the protein CASSLGGLSYNEQFF.

This chain connects TRBV13 to TRBJ2-7; 12 nucleotides line up with TRBD2. CDR1 is PRHDT, CDR2 FYEKMQ, per germline (reference sequence). The J segment lost 5 bases and the V segment lost 4 bases, leaving 0 bases of the junction unmatched. This CDR3 has 13 residues. The CDR3 DNA follows: TGTGCCAGCAGCTGGACTAGCGGGAACGAGCAGTACTTC. Translation: CASSWTSGNEQYF.

This clone was recorded only once. Other nucleotide sequences in the sample specify the same CDR3. For the CDR3, the DNA is TGCGCCAGCAGCTTGGCTCCGACTCCAATTGGGACTGAAGCTTTCTTT. It specifies CASSLAPTPIGTEAFF. The chain employs TRBV5-1 and TRBJ1-1, with unresolved D. Trimming removed 0 bases at V and 5 bases at J, with 17 bases between. The CDR3 runs to 16 residues. CDR1 and CDR2 from the germline V gene are SGHRS and YFSETQ. Variable domain in full (rest from reference TRBV5-1 and TRBJ1-1): KAGVTQTPRYLIKTRGQQVTLSCSPISGHRSVSWYQQTPGQGLQFLFEYFSETQRNKGNFPGRFSGRQFSNSRSEMNVSTLELGDSALYLCASSLAPTPIGTEAFFGQGTRLTVV.

The chain is built from TRBV7-2 and TRBJ2-1; D is undetermined. The CDR3 is made up of 13 amino acids. Germline V lookup: CDR1 SGHTA, CDR2 FQGNSA. Trimming took off 0 bases at V and 8 bases at J, with 8 bases between the two ends. The CDR3 spells CASSLAYRDEQFF. CDR3 coding DNA: TGTGCCAGCAGCTTAGCCTATAGGGATGAGCAGTTCTTC.

V usage is TRBV29-1 and J usage is TRBJ1-1; 7 bases agree with TRBD1. Germline trimming cut 5 bases from V and 0 bases from J; bases unmatched to any gene: 6. The germline V gene has CDR1 SQVTM and CDR2 ANQGSEA. The CDR3 is 14 residues long. CDR3 bases: TGCAGCGTTAACAGGGGCAGGATGAACACTGAAGCTTTCTTT. Translating gives CSVNRGRMNTEAFF.

This clone was observed a single time. The rearrangement links TRBV5-6 to TRBJ2-1; 14 bases are a match to TRBD2. With 1 base clipped from V and 9 bases from J, the junction kept 9 bases outside the gene matches. The length of the CDR3 is 17 residues. CDR1 is SGHDT, CDR2 YYEEEE, per germline. Here the CDR3 reads CASSLIFGTSGSAEQFF. The CDR3 bases are TGTGCCAGCAGCTTGATCTTCGGGACTAGCGGGAGTGCTGAGCAGTTCTTC.

This chain joins TRBV4-3 and TRBJ1-1; D unresolved. CDR1 is LGHNA and CDR2 is YSLEER in the germline V gene. CDR3 length equals 15 residues. V shed 1 base and J shed 5 bases, with 14 bases lying between them. The CDR3 here is CASSQGLQQGTEAFF. CDR3 DNA: TGCGCCAGCAGCCAAGGCCTCCAGCAAGGAACTGAAGCTTTCTTT.

The table lists this clone with a count of one. The rearrangement joins TRBV19 to TRBJ2-1; no clear D gene. Germline CDR1 LNHDA, CDR2 SQIVND (reference sequence). The V end lost 5 bases, the J end lost 6 bases, and 14 bases lay between the germline ends. The CDR3 runs to 14 residues. DNA for the CDR3: TGTGCCAGTAGTCCCGGCTATAGACTCAATGAGCAGTTCTTC. Protein sequence: CASSPGYRLNEQFF.

V is TRBV19 and J is TRBJ1-5; tentative D call: TRBD1 (5 bases). CDR1 and CDR2 (germline): LNHDA, SQIVND (reference sequence). The CDR3 covers 15 residues. The V end lost 0 bases, the J end lost 2 bases, and 8 bases lay between the germline ends. CDR3 coding DNA: TGTGCCAGTAGTATAGATGGGACCCGCAATCAGCCCCAGCATTTT. It yields the protein CASSIDGTRNQPQHF.

The chain combines TRBV2 with TRBJ1-1, with 11 positions matching TRBD1. V was pared by 6 bases and J by 0 bases, with 6 bases of the junction left unmatched. In germline, CDR1 is SNHLY, CDR2 FYNNEI. The CDR3 loop spans 16 amino acids. The CDR3 bases are TGTGCCAGCAGCGCCGGGACAGGGGGTTTGAACACTGAAGCTTTCTTT. It yields the protein CASSAGTGGLNTEAFF.

This chain uses TRBV29-1 with TRBJ2-2; possible D gene TRBD2, 6 bases. V was pared by 5 bases and J by 7 bases, with 8 bases between. CDR1 SQVTM and CDR2 ANQGSEA come from the germline V gene. The CDR3 spans 11 residues. The CDR3 nucleotides are TGCAGCGTTCGGGGGAACGGGGAGCTGTTTTTT. This encodes CSVRGNGELFF.

This rearrangement joins TRBV27 to TRBJ2-7; D uncertain. CDR3 size: 12 residues. The germline gives CDR1 MNHEY, CDR2 SMNVEV (reference sequence). V lost 7 bases and J 3 bases, leaving 10 bases between the germline ends. The CDR3 here is CASKNSYYEQYF. CDR3 sequence (DNA): TGTGCCAGCAAGAACTCCTACTACGAGCAGTACTTC.

The chain recombines TRBV6-5 with TRBJ1-1, with TRBD1 identical over 9 bases. The CDR3 sequence is 16 residues long. CDR1 is MNHEY, CDR2 SVGAGI, per germline. The J segment lost 3 bases and the V segment lost 0 bases, leaving 5 bases of the junction unmatched. The DNA of the CDR3 is TGTGCCAGCAGTTACTCGATCCGGACAGGGGACACTGAAGCTTTCTTT. Protein: CASSYSIRTGDTEAFF.

V and J are TRBV6-6 and TRBJ2-1; TRBD1 matches 7 bases. The CDR3 has 13 residues. Germline assignment: CDR1 MNHNY and CDR2 SVGAGI (reference sequence). The V and J ends lost 5 bases and 5 bases, in that order; junction bases with no gene match: 3. The CDR3 here is CASSRQGDNEQFF. The DNA of the CDR3 is TGTGCCAGCAGTCGACAGGGCGACAATGAGCAGTTCTTC.

V is TRBV7-2 and J is TRBJ1-5, with D uncertain. There are 13 residues in the CDR3. CDR1 is SGHTA, CDR2 FQGNSA, per germline. With 3 bases removed from V and 3 bases from J, the gap between germline ends came to 6 bases. The CDR3 region has the DNA TGTGCCAGCAGCTTTGGGCCCAATCAGCCCCAGCATTTT. Protein sequence: CASSFGPNQPQHF.

V usage is TRBV5-6 and J usage is TRBJ1-5; possibly TRBD1 for D (6 bases). Trimming took off 4 bases at V and 4 bases at J, with 12 bases between the two ends. CDR3 size: 14 residues. In germline, CDR1 is SGHDT, CDR2 YYEEEE. The CDR3 sequence is CASSAGQLNQPQHF. The CDR3 DNA is TGTGCCAGCAGCGCCGGACAGTTGAATCAGCCCCAGCATTTT.

The J gene is TRBJ2-3, the V gene TRBV4-1; 9 nucleotides agree with TRBD1. J lost 14 bases, V lost 0 bases, and 12 bases had no gene match. The CDR3 is made up of 15 amino acids. Germline CDR1 MGHRA, CDR2 YSYEKL. In DNA, the CDR3 is TGCGCCAGCAGCCAAGAGGGGACAGGGCACAGATATTCGTATTTT. It is translated as CASSQEGTGHRYSYF.